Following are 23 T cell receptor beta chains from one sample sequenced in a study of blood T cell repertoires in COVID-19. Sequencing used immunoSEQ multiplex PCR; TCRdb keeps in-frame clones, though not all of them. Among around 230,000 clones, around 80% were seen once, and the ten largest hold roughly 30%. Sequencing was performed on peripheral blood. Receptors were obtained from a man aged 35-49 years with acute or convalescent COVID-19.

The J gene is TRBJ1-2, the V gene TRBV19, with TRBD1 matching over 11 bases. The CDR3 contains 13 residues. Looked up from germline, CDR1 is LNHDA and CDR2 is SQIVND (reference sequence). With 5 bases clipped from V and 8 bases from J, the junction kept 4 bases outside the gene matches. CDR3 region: CASSPGTGGGYTF. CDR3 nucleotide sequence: TGTGCCAGTAGTCCCGGGACAGGGGGAGGCTACACCTTC.

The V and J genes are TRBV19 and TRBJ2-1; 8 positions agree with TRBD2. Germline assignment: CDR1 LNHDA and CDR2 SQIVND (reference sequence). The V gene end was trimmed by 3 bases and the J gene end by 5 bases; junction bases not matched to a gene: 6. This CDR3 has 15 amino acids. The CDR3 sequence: CASSITGGPNNEQFF. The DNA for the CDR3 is TGTGCCAGTAGTATTACGGGAGGGCCGAACAATGAGCAGTTCTTC.

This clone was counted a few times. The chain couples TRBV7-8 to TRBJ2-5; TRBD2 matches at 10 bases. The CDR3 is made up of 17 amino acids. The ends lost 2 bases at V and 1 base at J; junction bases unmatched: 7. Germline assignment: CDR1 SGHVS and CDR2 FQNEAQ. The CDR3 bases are TGTGCCAGCAGCTTACTAGCGGGAGATGGTTTCCAAGAGACCCAGTACTTC. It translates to CASSLLAGDGFQETQYF.

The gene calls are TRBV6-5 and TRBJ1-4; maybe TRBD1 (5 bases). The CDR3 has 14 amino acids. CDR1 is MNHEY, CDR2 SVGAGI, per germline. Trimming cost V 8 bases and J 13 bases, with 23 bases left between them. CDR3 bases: TGTGCCAGCCGGCCAGGGTCGGACCTAAAAGGACTGTTTTTT. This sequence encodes CASRPGSDLKGLFF.

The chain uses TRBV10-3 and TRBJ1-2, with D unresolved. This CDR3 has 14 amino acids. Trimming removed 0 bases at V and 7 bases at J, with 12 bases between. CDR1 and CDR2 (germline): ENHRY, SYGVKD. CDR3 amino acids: CAISESGRFSGYTF. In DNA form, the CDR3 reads TGTGCCATCAGTGAGTCGGGCAGATTTAGTGGCTACACCTTC.

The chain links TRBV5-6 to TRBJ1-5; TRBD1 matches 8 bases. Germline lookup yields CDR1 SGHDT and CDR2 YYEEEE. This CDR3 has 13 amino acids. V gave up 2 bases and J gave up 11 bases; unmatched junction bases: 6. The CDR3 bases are TGTGCCAGCAGCTTCCAGGGGGCGCAGGCCCAGCATTTT. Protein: CASSFQGAQAQHF.

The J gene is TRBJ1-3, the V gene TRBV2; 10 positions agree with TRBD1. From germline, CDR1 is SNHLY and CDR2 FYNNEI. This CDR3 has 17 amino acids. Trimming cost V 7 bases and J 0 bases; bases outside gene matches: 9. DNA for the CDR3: TGTGCCAGCACCAGACAGGGGGCTGGCAGCTCTGGAAACACCATATATTTT. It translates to CASTRQGAGSSGNTIYF. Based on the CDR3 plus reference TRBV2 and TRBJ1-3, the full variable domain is EPEVTQTPSHQVTQMGQEVILRCVPISNHLYFYWYRQILGQKVEFLVSFYNNEISEKSEIFDDQFSVERPDGSNFTLKIRSTKLEDSAMYFCASTRQGAGSSGNTIYFGEGSWLTVV.

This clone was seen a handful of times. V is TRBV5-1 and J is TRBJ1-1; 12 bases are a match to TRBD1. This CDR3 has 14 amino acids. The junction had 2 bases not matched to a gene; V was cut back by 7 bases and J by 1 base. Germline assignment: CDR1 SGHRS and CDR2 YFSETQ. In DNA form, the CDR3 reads TGCGCCAGCGGGACAGGGGGCCAGAACACTGAAGCTTTCTTT. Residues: CASGTGGQNTEAFF.

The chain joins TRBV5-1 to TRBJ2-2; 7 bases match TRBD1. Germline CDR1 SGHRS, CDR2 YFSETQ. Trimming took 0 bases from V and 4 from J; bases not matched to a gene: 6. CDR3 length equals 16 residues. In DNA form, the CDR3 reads TGCGCCAGCAGCTTGGGAGGGGGCGCGGGCACCGGGGAGCTGTTTTTT. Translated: CASSLGGGAGTGELFF.

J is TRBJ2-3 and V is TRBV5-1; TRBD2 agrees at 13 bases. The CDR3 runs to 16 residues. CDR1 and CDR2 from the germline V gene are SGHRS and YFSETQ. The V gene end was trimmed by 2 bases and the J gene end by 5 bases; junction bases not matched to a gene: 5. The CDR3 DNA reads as TGCGCCAGCAGCTTTACTAGCGGGAGGGGAGGAGATACGCAGTATTTT. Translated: CASSFTSGRGGDTQYF.

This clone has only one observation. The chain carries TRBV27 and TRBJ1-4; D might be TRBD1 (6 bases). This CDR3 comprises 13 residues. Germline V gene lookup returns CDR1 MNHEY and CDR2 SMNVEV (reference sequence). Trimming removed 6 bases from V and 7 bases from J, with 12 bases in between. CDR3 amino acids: CASSPRDTEKLFF. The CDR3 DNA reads TGTGCCAGCAGCCCCCGGGACACTGAAAAACTGTTTTTT.

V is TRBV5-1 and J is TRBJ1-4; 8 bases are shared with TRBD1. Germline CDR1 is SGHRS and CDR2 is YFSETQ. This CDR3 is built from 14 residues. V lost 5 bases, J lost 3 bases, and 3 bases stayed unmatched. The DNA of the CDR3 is TGCGCCAGCAGAAAGACAGGGGCTAATGAAAAACTGTTTTTT. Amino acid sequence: CASRKTGANEKLFF.

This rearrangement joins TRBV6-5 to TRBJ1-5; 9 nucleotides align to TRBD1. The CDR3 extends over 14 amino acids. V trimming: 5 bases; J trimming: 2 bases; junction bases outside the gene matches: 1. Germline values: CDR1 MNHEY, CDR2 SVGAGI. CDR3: CASSRTGGNQPQHF. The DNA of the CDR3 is TGTGCCAGCAGTCGGACAGGGGGCAATCAGCCCCAGCATTTT.

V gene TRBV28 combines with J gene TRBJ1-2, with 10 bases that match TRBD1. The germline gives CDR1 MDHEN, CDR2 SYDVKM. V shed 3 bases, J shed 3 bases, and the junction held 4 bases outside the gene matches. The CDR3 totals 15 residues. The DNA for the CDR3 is TGTGCCAGCAGTTTTGGGACAGGGGAACACTATGGCTACACCTTC. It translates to CASSFGTGEHYGYTF.

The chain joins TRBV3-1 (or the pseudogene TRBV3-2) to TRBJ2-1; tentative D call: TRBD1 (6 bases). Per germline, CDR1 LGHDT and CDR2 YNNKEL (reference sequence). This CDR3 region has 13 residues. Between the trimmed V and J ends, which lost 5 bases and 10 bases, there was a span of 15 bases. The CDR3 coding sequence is TGTGCCAGCAGCAAACAGGGAACAGGGGAGCAGTTCTTC. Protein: CASSKQGTGEQFF.

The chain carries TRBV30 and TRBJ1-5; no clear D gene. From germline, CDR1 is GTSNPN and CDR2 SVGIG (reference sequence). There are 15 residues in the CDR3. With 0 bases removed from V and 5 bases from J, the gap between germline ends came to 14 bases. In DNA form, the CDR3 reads TGTGCCTGGAGTGTAAGTCACGGAGGGTATCAGCCCCAGCATTTT. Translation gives CAWSVSHGGYQPQHF. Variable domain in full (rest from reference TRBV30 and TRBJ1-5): SQTIHQWPATLVQPVGSPLSLECTVEGTSNPNLYWYRQAAGRGLQLLFYSVGIGQISSEVPQNLSASRPQDRQFILSSKKLLLSDSGFYLCAWSVSHGGYQPQHFGDGTRLSIL.

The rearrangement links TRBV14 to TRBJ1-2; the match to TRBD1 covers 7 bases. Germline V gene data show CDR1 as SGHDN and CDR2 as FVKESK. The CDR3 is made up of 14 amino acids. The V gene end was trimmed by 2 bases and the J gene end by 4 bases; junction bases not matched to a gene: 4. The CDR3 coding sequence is TGTGCCAGCAGCCAACACAGGGGCGGCTATGGCTACACCTTC. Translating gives CASSQHRGGYGYTF.

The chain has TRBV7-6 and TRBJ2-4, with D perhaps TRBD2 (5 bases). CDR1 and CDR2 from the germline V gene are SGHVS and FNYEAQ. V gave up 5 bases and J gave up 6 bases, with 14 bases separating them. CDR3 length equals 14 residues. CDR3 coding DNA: TGTGCCAGCAGCCCAGACCGGGGAGCAAACATTCAGTACTTC. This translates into CASSPDRGANIQYF.

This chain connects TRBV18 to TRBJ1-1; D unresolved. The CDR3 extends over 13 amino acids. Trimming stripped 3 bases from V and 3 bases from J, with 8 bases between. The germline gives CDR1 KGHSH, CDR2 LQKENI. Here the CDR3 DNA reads TGTGCCAGCTCACCCCTGAGAGACACTGAAGCTTTCTTT. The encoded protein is CASSPLRDTEAFF. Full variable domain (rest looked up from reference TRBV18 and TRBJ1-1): NAGVMQNPRHLVRRRGQEARLRCSPMKGHSHVYWYRQLPEEGLKFMVYLQKENIIDESGMPKERFSAEFPKEGPSILRIQQVVRGDSAAYFCASSPLRDTEAFFGQGTRLTVV.

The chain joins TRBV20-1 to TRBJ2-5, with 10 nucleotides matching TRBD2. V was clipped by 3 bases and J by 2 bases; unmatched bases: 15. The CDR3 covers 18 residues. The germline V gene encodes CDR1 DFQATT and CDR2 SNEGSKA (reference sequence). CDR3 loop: CSASRGTSATLWQETQYF. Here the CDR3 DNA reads TGCAGTGCTAGTAGGGGGACTAGCGCGACCTTATGGCAAGAGACCCAGTACTTC.

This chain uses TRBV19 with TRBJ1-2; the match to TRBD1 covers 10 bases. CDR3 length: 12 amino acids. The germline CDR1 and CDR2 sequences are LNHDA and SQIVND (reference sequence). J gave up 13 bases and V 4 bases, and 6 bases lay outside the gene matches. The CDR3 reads CASSKTGQGSTF. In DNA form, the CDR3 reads TGTGCCAGTAGTAAGACGGGACAGGGGTCCACCTTC. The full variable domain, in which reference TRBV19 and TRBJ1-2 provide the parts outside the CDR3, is DGGITQSPKYLFRKEGQNVTLSCEQNLNHDAMYWYRQDPGQGLRLIYYSQIVNDFQKGDIAEGYSVSREKKESFPLTVTSAQKNPTAFYLCASSKTGQGSTFGSGTRLTVV.

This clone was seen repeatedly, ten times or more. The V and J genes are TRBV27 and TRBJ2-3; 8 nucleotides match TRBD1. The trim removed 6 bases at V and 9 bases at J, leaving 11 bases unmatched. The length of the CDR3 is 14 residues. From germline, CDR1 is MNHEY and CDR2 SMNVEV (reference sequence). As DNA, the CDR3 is TGTGCCAGCAGCCATCTGCAGGGGGCTAGCACGCAGTATTTT. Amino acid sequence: CASSHLQGASTQYF.

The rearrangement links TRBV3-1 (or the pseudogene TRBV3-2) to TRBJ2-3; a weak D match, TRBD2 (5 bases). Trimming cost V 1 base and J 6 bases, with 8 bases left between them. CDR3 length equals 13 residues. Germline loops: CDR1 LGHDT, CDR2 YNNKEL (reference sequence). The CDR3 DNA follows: TGTGCCAGCAGCCAAGTGACGGGGGATACGCAGTATTTT. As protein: CASSQVTGDTQYF.